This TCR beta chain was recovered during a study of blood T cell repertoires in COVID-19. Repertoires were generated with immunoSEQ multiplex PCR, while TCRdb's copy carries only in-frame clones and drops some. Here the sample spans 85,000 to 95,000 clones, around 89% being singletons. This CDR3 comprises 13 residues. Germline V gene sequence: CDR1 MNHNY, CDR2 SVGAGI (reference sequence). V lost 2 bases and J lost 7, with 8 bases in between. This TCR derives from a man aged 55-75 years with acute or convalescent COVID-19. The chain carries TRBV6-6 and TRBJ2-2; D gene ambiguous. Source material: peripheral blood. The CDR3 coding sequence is TGTGCCAGCAGTTACCCCCTAGGCGGGGAGCTGTTTTTT. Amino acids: CASSYPLGGELFF.